These 2 T cell receptor beta chains share one sample of origin, sequenced in a study of preoperative IRX-2 immunotherapy in early breast cancer (dated by TCRdb to 2018 to 2020). In the paper's terms, the treatment or condition label means: preoperative locoregional IRX-2 cytokine immunotherapy. Receptor libraries were prepared by the immunoSEQ multiplex PCR assay. TCRdb's version of the immuneACCESS table is confined to in-frame rearrangements and falls short of the full clone set. An unresolved V gene accounts for under half of the shortfall where checked; the remainder is of unknown origin. The sample yields under 35,000 clones; 82% were counted once. In total, the top ten clones hold about 3.2% of the sample. This specimen was collected from a patient treated with IRX-2 immunotherapy. Receptor source: a human donor with breast cancer.

The chain recombines TRBV5-1 with TRBJ2-3; 7 nucleotides align to TRBD2. In germline, CDR1 is SGHRS, CDR2 YFSETQ. Trimming at V came to 0 bases and at J to 0 bases, leaving 4 bases not matched to a gene. There are 16 residues in the CDR3. The CDR3 bases are TGCGCCAGCAGCTTGGTTCGCGGGGGAAGCACAGATACGCAGTATTTT. It codes for CASSLVRGGSTDTQYF.

The J gene is TRBJ1-3, the V gene TRBV19; 7 bases are shared with TRBD1. The CDR3 covers 16 residues. V was pared by 8 bases and J by 0 bases, with 10 bases of the junction left unmatched. Germline CDR1 reads LNHDA; CDR2 reads SQIVND (reference sequence). CDR3 region: CASLHGQASSGNTIYF. The CDR3 DNA reads as TGTGCCAGTCTACATGGACAGGCGAGCTCTGGAAACACCATATATTTT.